The clone carrying this TCR delta chain was seen only a few times. TCRdb shows a much larger clone's protein in place of this DNA's translation, and the two differ at residue 7, likely through a read error; the protein shown is translated from the DNA. Germline CDR1 and CDR2: TSWWSYY and QGS. The J segment lost 2 bases and the V segment lost 0 bases, leaving 22 bases of the junction unmatched. The CDR3 spans 22 residues. These data belong to a study of γδ T cells in repeated Plasmodium falciparum infection. Study in general: Samples were taken at baseline, before some infections, and 21 days after each.

Flow sorting of PBMC yielded separate Vgamma9/Vdelta2+ and Vdelta2-negative gammadelta T cell populations for bulk repertoire analysis. Each sorted gammadelta sample had TRG and TRD chains sequenced. TCRdb re-analyzed the multiplex PCR reads via CATT. The sample includes tens of thousands of delta-chain clones, about 2% of them seen just once. This sequence originates from a pool of human donors (malaria-infected and uninfected, not separated). The V call is TRDV1, the J call TRDJ1; 9 bases are shared with TRDD2. Because TCRdb records no J gene, it was assigned here through a match of the DNA to germline. Sequencing input: gamma-delta T cells from blood. The CDR3 loop reads CALGELRTTRLPTFSFTDKLIF. The CDR3 DNA reads TGTGCTCTTGGGGAACTGCGTACCACCCGCCTTCCTACTTTCAGTTTTACCGATAAACTCATCTTT.